This T cell receptor beta chain was sequenced during a study of blood T cell repertoires in COVID-19 (TCRdb year 2020). Describing the broader study: Samples from collaborators originated in the United States, Italy and Spain and spanned both the acute and convalescent phases of COVID-19. The prospective study material was composed of cDNA or gDNA derived from T cells, B-cell-depleted T cells, or PBMCs. Subjects who had been exposed to COVID-19, were actively infected with it, or had recovered from it provided the deeply sampled blood TCRbeta repertoires that made up the dataset. The repertoires were made available in a free public database intended to serve as a resource for research on the immune response to SARS-CoV-2. Samples came from the ongoing ImmuneRACE study (first 160 participants) plus 1,254 subjects from 6 global collaborators. Sample metadata almost always included a de-identified subject ID, COVID-19 status, age in years and sex. Where available, HLA class I and class II types were obtained from metadata supplied by the sample provider rather than from assay-based typing. Beyond this particular receptor, the publication reports: The quantity of clinical and demographic metadata differed by source and by participant and was supplied without curation.

This clone appeared once. Its antigen specificity is not known. No base quality information exists; no much larger clone differs at one position. From the germline V gene, CDR1 is SGHDT and CDR2 is YYEEEE. Here V drops 4 bases and J drops 7 bases, and the junction holds 8 bases not matched to any gene. The CDR3 runs 14 amino acids, cysteine and phenylalanine included. Left in the record is the CDR3 DNA by itself, 42 bases read in frame from the first base. TCRbeta CDR3 regions were amplified from genomic DNA by means of the immunoSEQ Assay, a bias-controlled multiplex PCR. As for the authors' bioinformatics: Within the assay, amplification of reference gene primers was used to estimate how many nucleated cells each sample contained. Sequence reads were collapsed and filtered to measure the absolute abundance of every unique TCRbeta CDR3 rearrangement. Productive Simpson clonality was computed per sample as the square root of Simpson's diversity index over productive rearrangements. The table comes from immuneACCESS by way of TCRdb, which keeps in-frame sequences with V and J called. Part of the clones is missing from these tables; in studies checked, under half for an unresolved V gene and the rest for unknown reasons. That table furnishes V, J and clone size, whereas the DNA furnished D and trimming. The sample table contains 120,000 to 150,000 clones; only one count was recorded for roughly four fifths of them. Roughly 3.4% of the sample lies in the top ten.

In the prospective study, participants were about 18 to 95 years old, resided in 24 geographic areas of the United States, and were enrolled through a virtual design. In the prospective study, participants were assigned to cohorts based on the clinical history participants reported in a screening survey and a study questionnaire. Each participant in the prospective study had whole blood, serum and a nasopharyngeal or oropharyngeal swab collected by mobile phlebotomists. Over a roughly 2-month period, participants in the prospective study had the option of providing additional blood draws and questionnaires. Before DNA extraction, blood samples from the prospective study were shipped at room temperature or frozen.

This clonotype was obtained from a woman between 50 and 59 years old with acute COVID-19. This sequence uses TRBV5-6 and TRBJ1-2; 9 central bases correspond to TRBD1. The sequenced sample consisted of PBMCs or T cells enriched from blood (not recorded which). This receptor has the CDR3 CASSENRGRGGYTF. The DNA reads TGTGCCAGCAGCGAAAACAGGGGGCGGGGTGGCTACACCTTC. Supplemented by the reference TRBV5-6 and TRBJ1-2 proteins around the CDR3, the complete variable domain is DAGVTQSPTHLIKTRGQQVTLRCSPKSGHDTVSWYQQALGQGPQFIFQYYEEEERQRGNFPDRFSGHQFPNYSSELNVNALLLGDSALYLCASSENRGRGGYTFGSGTRLTVV.